What follows are 20 T cell receptor beta chains derived from one specimen sequenced in a study of control samples from healthy donors and cancer patients. Repertoires were generated with immunoSEQ multiplex PCR, while TCRdb's copy carries only in-frame clones and drops some. The sample lists tens of thousands of clones; over 85% were seen once. Input material: blood. The receptors were sampled from a woman aged 30 to 39 in good health.

The chain recombines TRBV19 with TRBJ1-3, with D possibly TRBD1 on 6 matching bases. CDR3 size: 16 residues. The germline gives CDR1 LNHDA, CDR2 SQIVND (reference sequence). Trimming removed 7 bases at V and 0 bases at J, with 16 bases between. The CDR3 DNA follows: TGTGCCAGTACTCCCAAAGGGGGGAACTCTGGAAACACCATATATTTT. This codes for CASTPKGGNSGNTIYF. The full variable domain, completed using reference TRBV19 and TRBJ1-3, is DGGITQSPKYLFRKEGQNVTLSCEQNLNHDAMYWYRQDPGQGLRLIYYSQIVNDFQKGDIAEGYSVSREKKESFPLTVTSAQKNPTAFYLCASTPKGGNSGNTIYFGEGSWLTVV.

This clone was seen just once. The chain couples TRBV7-9 to TRBJ1-2, with 7 positions matching TRBD1. The trim removed 4 bases at V and 3 bases at J, leaving 8 bases unmatched. CDR1 is SEHNR and CDR2 is FQNEAQ in the germline V gene (reference sequence). The CDR3 has 15 amino acids. The CDR3 spells CASSSFDRAYYGYTF. The CDR3 region has the DNA TGTGCCAGCAGCTCTTTCGACAGGGCTTACTATGGCTACACCTTC.

V gene TRBV7-9 combines with J gene TRBJ2-2, with D possibly being TRBD1 (5 bases). V was shortened by 5 bases and J by 0 bases, with 13 bases between the two germline ends. The germline gives CDR1 SEHNR, CDR2 FQNEAQ (reference sequence). The CDR3 covers 16 residues. CDR3 sequence: CASSPRQRANTGELFF. The CDR3 DNA sequence: TGTGCCAGCAGCCCCCGACAGAGAGCGAACACCGGGGAGCTGTTTTTT.

This chain uses TRBV7-6 with TRBJ2-2; 10 positions match TRBD2. CDR3 length: 15 amino acids. The J segment lost 6 bases and the V segment lost 2 bases, leaving 3 bases of the junction unmatched. Germline V gene data show CDR1 as SGHVS and CDR2 as FNYEAQ. CDR3 region: CASSLRGTSAGELFF. CDR3 sequence (DNA): TGTGCCAGCAGCTTAAGAGGGACTAGCGCCGGGGAGCTGTTTTTT. The full variable domain, completed using reference TRBV7-6 and TRBJ2-2, is GAGVSQSPRYKVTKRGQDVALRCDPISGHVSLYWYRQALGQGPEFLTYFNYEAQQDKSGLPNDRFSAERPEGSISTLTIQRTEQRDSAMYRCASSLRGTSAGELFFGEGSRLTVL.

Written as DNA, the CDR3 is TGCGCCAGCAGTAATGTCCCACGAGGGGAATCTGAAGCTTTCTTT. Protein sequence: CASSNVPRGESEAFF. The chain is built from TRBV5-1 and TRBJ1-1; perhaps TRBD1 as D (5 bases). Germline CDR1 reads SGHRS; CDR2 reads YFSETQ. The CDR3 contains 15 residues. Deletions cut 5 bases from V and 6 bases from J, with 20 bases between.

The chain combines TRBV27 with TRBJ2-3; D is possibly TRBD1 (5 bases). Germline lookup yields CDR1 MNHEY and CDR2 SMNVEV (reference sequence). Trimming left V 5 bases short and J 0 bases short, with 18 bases between. The CDR3 extends over 17 amino acids. The CDR3 region is CASSPNQGAPSTDTQYF. Here the CDR3 DNA reads TGTGCCAGCAGTCCCAATCAGGGTGCCCCAAGCACAGATACGCAGTATTTT.

This chain's CDR3 is CASSLSGTGVNEQFF. CDR3 coding DNA: TGTGCCAGCAGTCTCTCCGGGACAGGGGTGAATGAGCAGTTCTTC. The chain recombines TRBV28 with TRBJ2-1; 10 bases match TRBD1. The V segment lost 5 bases and the J segment 7 bases; nucleotides outside the gene matches: 8. CDR1 is MDHEN, CDR2 SYDVKM, per germline. CDR3 length equals 15 residues.

The chain uses TRBV6-1 and TRBJ2-3, with 7 bases matching TRBD2. The CDR3 runs to 16 residues. The ends lost 4 bases at V and 5 bases at J; junction bases unmatched: 12. Per germline, CDR1 MNHNS and CDR2 SASEGT. CDR3 amino acids: CASSGLFREAIDTQYF. The CDR3 DNA reads as TGTGCCAGCAGTGGGCTTTTTCGGGAGGCGATAGATACGCAGTATTTT.

V gene TRBV9 combines with J gene TRBJ2-6; D is undetermined. Trimming removed 0 bases at V and 3 bases at J, with 16 bases between. This CDR3 is 18 amino acids long. From germline, CDR1 is SGDLS and CDR2 YYNGEE. CDR3 loop: CASSVGLVPQLGANVLTF. The CDR3 DNA reads TGTGCCAGCAGCGTAGGACTGGTCCCCCAACTTGGGGCCAACGTCCTGACTTTC.

This clone was observed a single time. An end of the junction does not agree with germline; a read error may underlie this. This chain links TRBV7-9 with TRBJ2-7; tentative D call: TRBD1 (5 bases). The germline gives CDR1 SEHNR, CDR2 FQNEAQ (reference sequence). The CDR3 totals 13 residues. In DNA, the CDR3 is TGTGCCAGCAGCTTAGCCCACTATGACAGCCAGGACTTC. It yields the protein CASSLAHYDSQDF.

V and J are TRBV9 and TRBJ2-5; TRBD1 matches at 8 bases. This CDR3 has 14 residues. V dropped 4 bases and J dropped 5; count of bases not matched to a gene: 7. Germline-derived CDR1 and CDR2 are SGDLS and YYNGEE. This CDR3 is CASSPRTGTETQYF. CDR3 nucleotide sequence: TGTGCCAGCAGCCCAAGGACAGGGACGGAGACCCAGTACTTC.

The chain combines TRBV7-9 with TRBJ1-4, with 7 bases matching TRBD1. This CDR3 comprises 19 residues. Per germline, CDR1 SEHNR and CDR2 FQNEAQ (reference sequence). The junction had 14 bases not matched to a gene; V was cut back by 0 bases and J by 4 bases. For the CDR3, the DNA is TGTGCCAGCAGCTTAGCGCTACTATCGGGGGACAGCCGTAATGAAAAACTGTTTTTT. It translates to CASSLALLSGDSRNEKLFF.

The rearrangement joins TRBV2 to TRBJ2-7; 8 bases agree with TRBD2. This CDR3 spans 15 amino acids. Looked up from germline, CDR1 is SNHLY and CDR2 is FYNNEI. Trimming at V came to 2 bases and at J to 6 bases, leaving 9 bases not matched to a gene. The CDR3 protein is CASSERGLAPVEQYF. CDR3 nucleotides: TGTGCCAGCAGTGAACGAGGACTAGCCCCGGTCGAGCAGTACTTC.

This chain joins TRBV5-8 and TRBJ2-3; no reliable D call. CDR1 is SGHTS, CDR2 YDEGEE, per germline. Trimming stripped 5 bases from V and 0 bases from J, with 7 bases between. CDR3 length: 13 amino acids. The CDR3 spells CASRMVSTDTQYF. CDR3 in DNA: TGTGCCAGCAGGATGGTCAGCACAGATACGCAGTATTTT. The full variable domain, completed using reference TRBV5-8 and TRBJ2-3, is EAGVTQSPTHLIKTRGQQATLRCSPISGHTSVYWYQQALGLGLQFLLWYDEGEERNRGNFPPRFSGRQFPNYSSELNVNALELEDSALYLCASRMVSTDTQYFGPGTRLTVL.

V usage is TRBV18 and J usage is TRBJ1-5, with D uncertain. The V gene's germline CDR1 is KGHSH and CDR2 LQKENI. The CDR3 has 14 amino acids. Trimming shortened V by 3 bases and J by 0 bases, and 6 bases separated the two germline ends. CDR3 in DNA: TGTGCCAGCTCACCGACCCATAGCAATCAGCCCCAGCATTTT. Its translation: CASSPTHSNQPQHF.

The CDR3 coding sequence is TGTGCCAGTAGTATACGTTCAGGGACGAGCACTGAAGCTTTCTTT. Amino acid sequence: CASSIRSGTSTEAFF. J is TRBJ1-1 and V is TRBV19, with D possibly TRBD1 on 5 matching bases. Germline loops: CDR1 LNHDA, CDR2 SQIVND (reference sequence). Trimming left V 2 bases short and J 4 bases short, with 14 bases between. The CDR3 runs 15 residues.

In DNA, the CDR3 is TGTGCCAGCAGCTTAACGACAGCCCAGGGCAATCAGCCCCAGCATTTT. Translated, it gives CASSLTTAQGNQPQHF. The rearrangement joins TRBV7-8 to TRBJ1-5; TRBD1 is a possible D gene (5 bases). The CDR3 is 16 amino acids. Trimming cost V 2 bases and J 2 bases, with 13 bases left between them. The germline V gene encodes CDR1 SGHVS and CDR2 FQNEAQ.

The chain links TRBV4-1 to TRBJ2-1; 10 bases match TRBD2. The CDR3 runs 18 residues. Germline loops: CDR1 MGHRA, CDR2 YSYEKL. After removal of 0 bases from V and 9 bases from J, the junction contained 14 bases not matched to a gene. CDR3 bases: TGCGCCAGCAGCCAAGATCCTCCTCTACGAGCGGGAGGGAGTGAGCAGTTCTTC. This gives the protein CASSQDPPLRAGGSEQFF.

The chain links TRBV20-1 to TRBJ1-6; D is unresolved. This CDR3 comprises 11 residues. CDR1 is DFQATT and CDR2 is SNEGSKA in the germline V gene (reference sequence). V lost 0 bases and J 8 bases, leaving 2 bases between the germline ends. The CDR3 region has the DNA TGCAGTGCTAGAGAGCATTCACCCCTCCACTTT. Amino acids: CSAREHSPLHF.

The genes are TRBV5-1 and TRBJ2-6; TRBD1 aligns across 7 bases. Germline V lookup: CDR1 SGHRS, CDR2 YFSETQ. The CDR3 is made up of 16 amino acids. With V trimmed by 3 bases and J by 2 bases, 5 bases remained unmatched. Here the CDR3 reads CASSYPTGPGANVLTF. As DNA, the CDR3 is TGCGCCAGCAGCTACCCGACAGGGCCTGGGGCCAACGTCCTGACTTTC.